This T cell receptor (beta chain) is from a study of early T cells in non-severe SARS-CoV-2 infection. Study background: Sequencing used unsorted whole-blood bulk RNA, so chains lack pairing.

TCRdb re-derived calls from the 5' RACE reads in MiXCR, one entry per CDR3 protein. The data hold about 56,000 distinct CDR3 sequences, with around 16% observed a single time. This clonotype has a handful of counts. This CDR3 has 15 amino acids. In germline, CDR1 is MGHRA, CDR2 YSYEKL. V lost 4 bases and J lost 8; bases outside the gene matches: 8. The TCR originated in an adult who was a healthcare worker with PCR-confirmed SARS-CoV-2 infection or an uninfected control (not recorded which). The specimen was whole blood, collected at baseline. The chain joins TRBV4-1 to TRBJ1-4; 9 nucleotides match TRBD1. The CDR3 DNA sequence: TGCGCCAGCAGCCGATGGAGGACAGGGGACGAAAAACTGTTTTTT. Amino acids: CASSRWRTGDEKLFF.